These 8 T cell receptor beta chains came from one sample sequenced in a study of blood T cells in healthy people across ages. Then a second PCR, running roughly 7 to 11 cycles, was carried out with a sample-barcoded 5' primer and a J-beta primer mix. TCRdb used MiXCR to reprocess the 5' RACE reads, holding one entry per CDR3 protein. The table records approximately 2,000,000 distinct CDR3 sequences, approximately 39% of them present only once. The source material was blood. These TCRs come from a human donor in good health.

This chain links TRBV20-1 with TRBJ2-1, with D possibly matching TRBD1 (6 bases). The CDR3 runs 16 residues. Germline-derived CDR1 and CDR2 are DFQATT and SNEGSKA (reference sequence). The V end lost 6 bases, the J end lost 2 bases, and 20 bases lay between the germline ends. The CDR3 sequence is CSAKTGRRTTYNEQFF. In DNA form, the CDR3 reads TGCAGTGCAAAGACAGGACGTCGAACGACCTACAATGAGCAGTTCTTC.

The CDR3 DNA is TGTGCCAGCAGTTACTCGCGAGAGGGTGACCTTAACTATGGCTACACCTTC. Protein product: CASSYSREGDLNYGYTF. The V gene is TRBV6-6, the J gene TRBJ1-2; no clear D. Germline CDR1 reads MNHNY; CDR2 reads SVGAGI (reference sequence). The CDR3 totals 17 residues. Trimming took off 0 bases at V and 1 base at J, with 15 bases between the two ends.

This clonotype occurred a few times. The rearrangement uses TRBV29-1 and TRBJ2-7; TRBD1 agrees at 9 bases. The germline CDR1 and CDR2 sequences are SQVTM and ANQGSEA. This CDR3 is 16 amino acids long. V lost 2 bases to trimming and J lost 0 bases; unmatched junction nucleotides: 8. CDR3 region: CSVESADRGSSYEQYF. The CDR3 coding sequence is TGCAGCGTTGAAAGCGCGGACAGGGGAAGCTCCTACGAGCAGTACTTC.

Details on this clonotype: Its ends do not fully match the called genes, so a read error is possible. The chain joins TRBV7-8 to TRBJ2-5; 7 bases line up with TRBD1. Germline V gene data show CDR1 as SGHVS and CDR2 as FQNEAQ. The CDR3 runs 14 residues. The CDR3 sequence: CASSFQGGRKTQYF. The CDR3 nucleotides are TGCGCCAGCAGCTTCCAAGGGGGCAGGAAGACCCAGTACTTC.

The table lists this clonotype with a few counts. CDR3 loop: CASSVSGTYEQYF. In DNA form, the CDR3 reads TGTGCCAGCAGTGTTAGCGGGACCTACGAGCAGTACTTC. This rearrangement joins TRBV6-1 to TRBJ2-7, with 8 bases aligning to TRBD2. The germline V gene encodes CDR1 MNHNS and CDR2 SASEGT. There are 13 residues in the CDR3. J gave up 2 bases and V 4 bases, and 1 base lay outside the gene matches.

The chain is built from TRBV29-1 and TRBJ1-2; tentatively, D is TRBD1 (5 bases). V was clipped by 3 bases and J by 5 bases, with 16 bases between them. The CDR3 is 14 amino acids. From germline, CDR1 is SQVTM and CDR2 ANQGSEA. The CDR3 loop reads CSVEIRSWGYGYTF. CDR3 DNA sequence: TGCAGCGTTGAGATACGGTCGTGGGGGTATGGCTACACCTTC. Together with reference TRBV29-1 and TRBJ1-2, the CDR3 gives the full variable domain: SAVISQKPSRDICQRGTSLTIQCQVDSQVTMMFWYRQQPGQSLTLIATANQGSEATYESGFVIDKFPISRPNLTFSTLTVSNMSPEDSSIYLCSVEIRSWGYGYTFGSGTRLTVV.

This sequence joins TRBV3-1 and TRBJ1-2; D is uncertain. The germline V gene encodes CDR1 LGHDT and CDR2 YNNKEL (reference sequence). Trimming removed 2 bases from V and 7 bases from J, with 11 bases in between. The CDR3 has 13 amino acids. CDR3 sequence reads: CASSQSTSGGYTF. CDR3 coding DNA: TGTGCCAGCAGCCAAAGCACGTCGGGTGGCTACACCTTC.

This clonotype turned up a few times. The CDR3 DNA reads TGTGCCAGCAGCCCGATACCGGGACAGAAAAACATTCAGTACTTC. As protein: CASSPIPGQKNIQYF. This sequence joins TRBV5-6 and TRBJ2-4; 7 nucleotides line up with TRBD1. CDR1 and CDR2 (germline): SGHDT, YYEEEE. The CDR3 has 15 residues. Trimming at V came to 4 bases and at J to 4 bases, leaving 8 bases not matched to a gene.